This T cell receptor beta chain was sequenced in a study of blood T cells in healthy people across ages. Primed by a sample-barcoded 5' primer and a J-beta primer mix, a second PCR proceeded for about 6 to 11 cycles. A template-switch adaptor that had 12 random nucleotides put a tag on each cDNA molecule. Every sample returned 2.5 million or more CDR3-containing paired-end reads. TCRdb redid the calling of the 5' RACE reads with MiXCR, one entry per CDR3 protein. The sample holds fewer than 900,000 distinct CDR3 sequences; about 42% are singletons and the top ten take roughly 20%. V lost 9 bases and J lost 6; bases outside the gene matches: 11. CDR1 is SGHRS and CDR2 is YFSETQ in the germline V gene. This CDR3 region has 16 residues.

This clonotype was obtained from a woman in her fifties or sixties in good health. V usage is TRBV5-1 and J usage is TRBJ2-1; TRBD2 agrees at 14 bases. Sequenced: blood. The CDR3 coding sequence is TGCGCCACCACGACCCCGGGACTAGCGGGAGTCAATGAGCAGTTCTTC. It encodes CATTTPGLAGVNEQFF.